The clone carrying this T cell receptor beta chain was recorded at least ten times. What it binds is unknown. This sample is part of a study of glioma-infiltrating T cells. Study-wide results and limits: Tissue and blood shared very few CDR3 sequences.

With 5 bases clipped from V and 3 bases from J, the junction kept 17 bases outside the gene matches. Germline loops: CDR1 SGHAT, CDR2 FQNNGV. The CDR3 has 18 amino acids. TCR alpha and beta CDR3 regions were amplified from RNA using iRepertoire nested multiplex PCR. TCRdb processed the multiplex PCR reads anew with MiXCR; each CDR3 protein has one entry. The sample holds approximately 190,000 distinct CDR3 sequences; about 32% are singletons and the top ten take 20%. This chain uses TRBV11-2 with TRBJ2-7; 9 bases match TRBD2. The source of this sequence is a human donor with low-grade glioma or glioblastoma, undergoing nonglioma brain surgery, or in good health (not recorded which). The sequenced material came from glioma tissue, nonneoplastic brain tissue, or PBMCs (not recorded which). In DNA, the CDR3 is TGTGCCAGCAGCCCTTCGCGTCGGCGGGAGGGACGATTCTACGAGCAGTACTTC. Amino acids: CASSPSRRREGRFYEQYF.